The sequence of this T cell receptor (beta chain) was determined in a study of Ad26.COV2.S vaccination and SARS-CoV-2 variants. Study-wide background: Ad26.COV2.S was injected intramuscularly once or twice, 56 days apart. Study conclusions and caveats: Non-spike TCR breadth was similar in vaccine and placebo recipients.

The treatment is: about 20 received Ad26.COV2.S at low or high dose, single or two shots; about 5 received placebo; per-sample allocation not given. Day 63 following the first vaccine or placebo injection was when the samples were taken. Boston hosted the donor, who was an adult aged 18-55 years. Expressing Wuhan-strain SARS-CoV-2 spike, an Ad26 vector served as the vaccine. The assay was immunoSEQ multiplex PCR, and TCRdb's table has in-frame clones only and misses some. The repertoire holds 300,000 to 350,000 clones, with around 89% as singletons. V gave up 3 bases and J gave up 0 bases, with 11 bases separating them. The CDR3 runs to 15 residues. Per the germline V gene, CDR1 is SGHRS and CDR2 is YFSETQ. Points on this clone: Antigen unknown.

The rearrangement joins TRBV5-1 to TRBJ2-3, with D tentatively TRBD1 (6 bases). The source material was peripheral blood, sampled in a trial of Ad26.COV2.S vaccine versus placebo. The source is a person between 18 and 65 years old who received the Ad26.COV2.S COVID-19 vaccine or a placebo. The CDR3 DNA reads TGCGCCAGCAGCTCTGGACAGCTTAGCACAGATACGCAGTATTTT. Protein sequence: CASSSGQLSTDTQYF.